This T cell receptor (beta chain) was retrieved from a study of cytomegalovirus exposure and HLA in healthy donors. Broader study findings: Reportedly, cytomegalovirus status was diagnosed with high sensitivity and specificity. Presence/absence analyses rested on an assumption that sequencing depth was roughly uniform across donors.

The PCR was carried out with 60 Vbeta primers and 13 Jbeta primers. Data came from immunoSEQ multiplex PCR; TCRdb stores just in-frame clones and leaves some out. The data show about 120,000 clones, about 85% seen once. As for this clone: Antigen unknown.

The CDR3 spans 17 residues. The V gene's germline CDR1 is SEHNR and CDR2 FQNEAQ (reference sequence). V lost 5 bases and J lost 0; bases outside the gene matches: 10. This rearrangement joins TRBV7-9 to TRBJ1-3; 7 bases line up with TRBD1. The receptor was isolated from a man aged 45-65 years in good health and CMV-seronegative. Material for sequencing was PBMCs. DNA of the CDR3: TGTGCCAGCAGCAATAGCGGACAGGCATCCTCTGGAAACACCATATATTTT. Amino acids: CASSNSGQASSGNTIYF.